This entry features one T cell receptor beta chain sequence. The antigen remains undetermined. This specimen comes from a study of T cell repertoires in ileal Crohn's disease. Study details: Operated complications were stricturing disease (approximately 61%) and penetrating disease (around 39%). Around 0.45 micrograms of biopsy DNA per sample underwent TCRB immunosequencing. General observations from the study: Endoscopic recurrence occurred in every patient whose clonality exceeded 26.8%.

Using immunoSEQ multiplex PCR, the repertoire was profiled, and TCRdb retains in-frame clones only, with some absent. There are thousands of clones in the sample; approximately 80% occur only once, and 42% lies in the top ten. After removal of 10 bases from V and 7 bases from J, the junction contained 5 bases not matched to a gene. The CDR3 runs to 13 residues. Germline values: CDR1 MDHEN, CDR2 SYDVKM. Time point defined: inflamed ileum from the surgical specimen. V usage is TRBV28 and J usage is TRBJ1-6, with TRBD1 matching over 9 bases. The sequence came from an adult with Crohn's disease. The sample was ileal tissue. The CDR3 region has the DNA TGTGCCACCTCCGGGACAGGGAATTCACCCCTCCACTTT. The encoded protein is CATSGTGNSPLHF.